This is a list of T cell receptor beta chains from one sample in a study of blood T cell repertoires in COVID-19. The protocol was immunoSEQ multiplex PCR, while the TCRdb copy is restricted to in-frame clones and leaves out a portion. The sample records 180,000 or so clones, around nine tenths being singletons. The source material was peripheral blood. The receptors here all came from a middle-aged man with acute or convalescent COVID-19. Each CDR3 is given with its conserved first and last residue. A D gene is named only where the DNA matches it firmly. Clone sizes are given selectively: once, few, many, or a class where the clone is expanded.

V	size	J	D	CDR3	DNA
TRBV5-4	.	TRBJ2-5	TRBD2	CASSLGTSGGNQETQYF	TGTGCCAGCAGCTTGGGGACTAGCGGGGGCAACCAAGAGACCCAGTACTTC
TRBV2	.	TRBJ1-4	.	CATGRDRREKLFF	TGTGCCACCGGCCGCGACAGGCGTGAAAAACTGTTTTTT
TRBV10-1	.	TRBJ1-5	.	CASSETFSNQPQHF	TGCGCCAGCAGTGAGACATTTAGCAATCAGCCCCAGCATTTT
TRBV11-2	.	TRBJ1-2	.	CASSLGATARRSSGYTF	TGTGCCAGCAGCTTAGGGGCCACGGCCCGCAGATCGAGTGGCTACACCTTC
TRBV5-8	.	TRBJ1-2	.	CASTKRGGANYGYTF	TGTGCCAGCACCAAACGGGGGGGGGCGAACTATGGCTACACCTTC
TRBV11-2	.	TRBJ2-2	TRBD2	CASSPRLAGGPGELFF	TGTGCCAGCAGCCCCCGACTAGCGGGGGGGCCCGGGGAGCTGTTTTTT
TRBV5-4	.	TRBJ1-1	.	CASSLSRNTEAFF	TGTGCCAGCAGCTTGTCCAGGAACACTGAAGCTTTCTTT
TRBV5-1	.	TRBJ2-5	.	CASSLRQQETQYF	TGCGCCAGCAGCTTGAGACAGCAAGAGACCCAGTACTTC
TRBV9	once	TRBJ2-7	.	CASSPGIGGYEQYF	TGTGCCAGCAGCCCCGGTATCGGGGGCTACGAGCAGTACTTC
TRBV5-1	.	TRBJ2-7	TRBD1	CASSFSDRGNYEQYF	TGCGCCAGCAGCTTCTCGGACAGGGGGAACTACGAGCAGTACTTC
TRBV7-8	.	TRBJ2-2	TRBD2	CASSLTRATGRSGENTGELFF	TGTGCCAGCAGCTTAACCCGCGCGACAGGACGTAGCGGGGAGAACACCGGGGAGCTGTTTTTT
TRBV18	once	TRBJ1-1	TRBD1	CASSPVGQGGTEAFF	TGTGCCAGCTCACCCGTCGGACAGGGAGGCACTGAAGCTTTCTTT
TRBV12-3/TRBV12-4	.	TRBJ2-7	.	CASSPGPYEQYF	TGTGCCAGCAGTCCAGGCCCCTACGAGCAGTACTTC
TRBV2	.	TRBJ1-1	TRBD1	CASAWTGGGTEAFF	TGTGCCAGCGCCTGGACAGGGGGGGGGACTGAAGCTTTCTTT
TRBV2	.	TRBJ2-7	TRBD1	CASKDRENSEQYF	TGTGCCAGCAAAGACAGGGAAAACTCCGAGCAGTACTTC
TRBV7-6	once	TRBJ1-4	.	CASSNSPTTNEKLFF	TGTGCCAGCAGTAATAGTCCTACAACTAATGAAAAACTGTTTTTT
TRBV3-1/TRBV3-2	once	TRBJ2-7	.	CASSHRTDEQYF	TGTGCCAGCAGCCATAGAACGGACGAGCAGTACTTC
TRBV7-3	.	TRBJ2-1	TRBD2	CASSLSGGYYNEQFF	TGTGCCAGCAGCTTATCGGGGGGTTACTACAATGAGCAGTTCTTC
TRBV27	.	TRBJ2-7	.	CASRLGDTIPYEQYF	TGTGCCAGCCGCCTCGGGGACACCATACCCTACGAGCAGTACTTC
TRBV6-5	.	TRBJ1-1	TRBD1	CASSYSGQFNTEAFF	TGTGCCAGCAGTTACTCGGGACAGTTCAACACTGAAGCTTTCTTT
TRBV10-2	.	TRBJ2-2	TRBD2	CASSEMVAGVGNTGELFF	TGCGCCAGCAGTGAGATGGTAGCGGGGGTCGGGAACACCGGGGAGCTGTTTTTT
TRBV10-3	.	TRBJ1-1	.	CAISTTGYEAFF	TGTGCCATCAGTACGACAGGATATGAAGCTTTCTTT
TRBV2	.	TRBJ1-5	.	CASGIMGISGPQHF	TGTGCCAGTGGGATCATGGGGATAAGCGGGCCCCAGCATTTT
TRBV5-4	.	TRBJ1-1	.	CASSLGSLGLGTEAFF	TGTGCCAGCAGCCTCGGAAGTCTAGGATTGGGCACTGAAGCTTTCTTT
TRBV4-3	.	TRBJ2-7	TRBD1	CASSPGTGEYEQYF	TGCGCCAGCAGCCCAGGGACAGGGGAATACGAGCAGTACTTC
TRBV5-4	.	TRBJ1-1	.	CASSLGRGGNTEAFF	TGTGCCAGCAGCCTGGGGCGGGGGGGGAACACTGAAGCTTTCTTT
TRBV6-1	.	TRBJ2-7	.	CATWTEFSYEQYF	TGTGCCACCTGGACAGAATTTTCCTACGAGCAGTACTTC
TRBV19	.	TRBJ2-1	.	CASSTLSYNEQFF	TGTGCCAGTAGTACCCTTTCCTACAATGAGCAGTTCTTC
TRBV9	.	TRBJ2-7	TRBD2	CASSVGYSLAGGSSYEQYF	TGTGCCAGCAGCGTAGGATACTCCCTAGCGGGGGGGTCCTCCTACGAGCAGTACTTC
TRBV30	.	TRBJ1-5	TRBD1	CAVSTGGNSNQPQHF	TGTGCCGTTTCGACAGGGGGTAACAGCAATCAGCCCCAGCATTTT
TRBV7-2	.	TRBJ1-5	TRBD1	CASSLQGPHQPQHF	TGTGCCAGCAGTTTACAGGGGCCACATCAGCCCCAGCATTTT
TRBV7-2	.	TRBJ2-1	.	CASSLTRGYNEQFF	TGTGCCAGCAGCTTAACACGGGGCTACAATGAGCAGTTCTTC
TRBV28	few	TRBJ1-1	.	CASRQVVSEAFF	TGTGCCAGCAGGCAGGTAGTATCGGAAGCTTTCTTT
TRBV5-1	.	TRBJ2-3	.	CASSLGSSLTDTQYF	TGCGCCAGCAGCTTGGGGTCTAGTTTGACAGATACGCAGTATTTT
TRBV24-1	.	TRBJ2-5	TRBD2	CATSSGTSGGSQETQYF	TGTGCCACCAGTAGCGGGACTAGCGGGGGATCTCAAGAGACCCAGTACTTC
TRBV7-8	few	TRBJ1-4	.	CASSWTQGPNEKLFF	TGTGCCAGCAGCTGGACGCAGGGGCCTAATGAAAAACTGTTTTTT
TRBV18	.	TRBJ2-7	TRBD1	CASSPLGGTGMDEQYF	TGTGCCAGCTCACCACTAGGTGGGACAGGGATGGACGAGCAGTACTTC
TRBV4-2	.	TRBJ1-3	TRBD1	CASSSTQQGAYGNTIYF	TGTGCCAGCAGCTCGACCCAGCAGGGGGCATATGGAAACACCATATATTTT
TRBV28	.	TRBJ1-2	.	CASRPPGEGYGYTF	TGTGCCAGCAGGCCCCCGGGGGAGGGCTATGGCTACACCTTC
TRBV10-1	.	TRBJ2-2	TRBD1	CASSSPGTGNTGELFF	TGCGCCAGCAGCAGCCCGGGGACAGGGAACACCGGGGAGCTGTTTTTT
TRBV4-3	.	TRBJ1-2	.	CASSPWSGLRGYTF	TGCGCCAGCAGCCCCTGGAGCGGACTGAGAGGCTACACCTTC
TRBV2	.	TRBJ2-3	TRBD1	CASMTGVTSTDTQYF	TGTGCCAGCATGACAGGGGTTACTAGCACAGATACGCAGTATTTT
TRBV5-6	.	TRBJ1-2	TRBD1	CASSPRDRGYGYTF	TGTGCCAGCAGCCCCCGGGACAGAGGCTATGGCTACACCTTC
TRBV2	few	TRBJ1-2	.	CASSPRAGNYGYTF	TGTGCCAGCAGTCCCCGGGCGGGGAACTATGGCTACACCTTC
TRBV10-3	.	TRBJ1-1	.	CAITRQVNTEAFF	TGTGCCATCACAAGGCAGGTAAACACTGAAGCTTTCTTT
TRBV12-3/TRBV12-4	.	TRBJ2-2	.	CASLSTGELFF	TGTGCCAGCCTAAGCACCGGGGAGCTGTTTTTT
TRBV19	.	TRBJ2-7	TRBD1	CASSLTRDRERGNEQYF	TGTGCCAGTAGTCTAACCCGGGACAGGGAACGGGGTAACGAGCAGTACTTC